This T cell receptor beta chain comes out of a study of blood T cell repertoires in COVID-19. CDR3 size: 16 residues. V lost 2 bases to trimming and J lost 3 bases; unmatched junction nucleotides: 6. Germline-derived CDR1 and CDR2 are MNHEY and SVGEGT. As processed by the authors: Estimation of nucleated cell counts relied on the amplification of reference gene primers. Sequenced by immunoSEQ multiplex PCR; TCRdb stores in-frame clones only, minus some. D and trimming were read from the DNA, whereas the V and J calls and clone size are those reported in that table. The repertoire consists of hundreds of thousands of clones, with approximately 88% occurring once and the leading ten covering approximately 3%.

Sequencing was carried out using peripheral blood. The origin of this receptor is a woman in her twenties or thirties with COVID-19, enrolled during active disease. The chain links TRBV6-2 or TRBV6-3 to TRBJ2-1; 8 positions match TRBD2. CDR3 sequence reads: CASSYAGGLVYNEQFF. Here the CDR3 DNA reads TGTGCCAGCAGTTACGCGGGGGGCCTCGTCTACAATGAGCAGTTCTTC.